These T cell receptor beta chains were read from a single sample in a study of CD8+ T cells in alopecia areata. The method was immunoSEQ multiplex PCR; TCRdb's version includes in-frame clones alone and lacks a portion of them. The sample lists around 70,000 clones, approximately 30% occurring once. The source was CD8+ T cells sorted from blood, collected at week 4, from a patient treated with tofacitinib. All receptors derive from a human donor with alopecia areata. The CDR3 runs from the conserved cysteine through the conserved F or W. D genes are given only for firm matches. Clone sizes are given selectively: once, few, many, or a class where the clone is expanded.

j_call clone_size v_call d_call cdr3_nt cdr3_aa
TRBJ1-1 NA TRBV29-1 NA TGCAGCGTCCCCCGTGGAGGGGCTGAAGCTTTCTTT CSVPRGGAEAFF
TRBJ2-5 NA TRBV7-9 NA TGTGCCAGCAGCCCCGCGGGGGCACTAGTTTGGCAAGAGACCCAGTACTTC CASSPAGALVWQETQYF
TRBJ1-6 NA TRBV7-2 TRBD1 TGTGCCAGCAGCGTACGGACAGGCCCCTATAATTCACCCCTCCACTTT CASSVRTGPYNSPLHF
TRBJ1-1 NA TRBV5-1 NA TGCGCCAGCAGCCCGCTGGGGGGGACTGAAGCTTTCTTT CASSPLGGTEAFF
TRBJ2-5 NA TRBV29-1 TRBD2 TGCAGCGTTGCGGGACTAGCGATCCTCCAAGAGACCCAGTACTTC CSVAGLAILQETQYF
TRBJ2-7 many TRBV6-6 NA TGTGCCAGCAGTTACGACCAGCCGGGAGCTCGAGAGCAGTACTTC CASSYDQPGAREQYF
TRBJ2-1 few TRBV9 TRBD2 TGTGCCAGCAGCTTGATAGCGGGAGGCAATGAGCAGTTCTTC CASSLIAGGNEQFF
TRBJ2-7 NA TRBV7-9 NA TGTGCCAGCAGCTTAGACGAAACAGGGTCGGGTGTATACGAGCAGTACTTC CASSLDETGSGVYEQYF
TRBJ1-5 NA TRBV6-1 NA TGTGCCAGCAGTGAGTGGGGCAGGCCGAATCAGCCCCAGCATTTT CASSEWGRPNQPQHF
TRBJ2-7 NA TRBV2 TRBD1 TGTGCCAGCTCTGAGTGGGACAGGGATACGGTCGAGCAGTACTTC CASSEWDRDTVEQYF
TRBJ2-7 NA TRBV30 TRBD1 TGTGCCTGGGAAGCAGGGGGCTACGAGCAGTACTTC CAWEAGGYEQYF
TRBJ2-1 NA TRBV29-1 TRBD2 TGCAGCGTTGAAGGCACCGGGACTAGCGGGACAAATGAGCAGTTCTTC CSVEGTGTSGTNEQFF
TRBJ2-5 few TRBV29-1 NA TGCAGCGTTGTGGTTTTGGGGGGCCAAGAGACCCAGTACTTC CSVVVLGGQETQYF
TRBJ2-5 NA TRBV29-1 TRBD2 TGCAGCGTTGCTTCTAGCGGGAGGCTTGGGGAGACCCAGTACTTC CSVASSGRLGETQYF
TRBJ1-2 NA TRBV15 NA TGTGCCACCAGCAGAGATACCAGGGTAATAAGTAACTATGGCTACACCTTC CATSRDTRVISNYGYTF
TRBJ1-1 NA TRBV11-2 TRBD1 TGTGCCAGCAGCTTGACCGGACAGGGGGCCCGGAACACTGAAGCTTTCTTT CASSLTGQGARNTEAFF
TRBJ1-1 few TRBV19 NA TGTGCCAGTAGGGGGGACTCCCAGAACACTGAAGCTTTCTTT CASRGDSQNTEAFF
TRBJ2-1 NA TRBV29-1 TRBD1 TGCAGCGTCATTGGACCGGGACAGGGTGTTAATGAGCAGTTCTTC CSVIGPGQGVNEQFF